These 18 T cell receptor beta chains were sequenced from one sample in a study of T cells in narcolepsy. Sequenced by immunoSEQ multiplex PCR; TCRdb stores in-frame clones only, minus some. This sample has 15,000 to 20,000 clones, with around 86% found just once. Material: memory (CD45RA-) CD4+ T cells from blood. The receptors stem from a human donor in good health.

This chain uses TRBV6-1 with TRBJ1-4; weak D call: TRBD1 (6 bases). Germline loops: CDR1 MNHNS, CDR2 SASEGT. The CDR3 is made up of 14 amino acids. Trimming removed 5 bases from V and 8 bases from J, with 15 bases in between. The CDR3: CASSTGQGWEKLFF. CDR3 nucleotide sequence: TGTGCCAGCAGTACAGGGCAGGGTTGGGAAAAACTGTTTTTT.

This chain uses TRBV19 with TRBJ1-1, with D perhaps TRBD1 (5 bases). Germline CDR1 and CDR2: LNHDA and SQIVND (reference sequence). Trimming removed 6 bases from V and 0 bases from J, with 8 bases in between. This CDR3 region has 13 residues. DNA for the CDR3: TGTGCCAGTAGCGAACAGGTGAACACTGAAGCTTTCTTT. It yields the protein CASSEQVNTEAFF.

This chain joins TRBV11-2 and TRBJ1-2, with a tentative D call TRBD1 (5 bases). Trimming pared 2 bases from V and 5 bases from J, leaving 15 bases between. Germline lookup yields CDR1 SGHAT and CDR2 FQNNGV. This CDR3 comprises 15 residues. The DNA of the CDR3 is TGTGCCAGCAGCTTAAGGGACGGGAGTTCTTATGGCTACACCTTC. Protein sequence: CASSLRDGSSYGYTF.

This clone was recorded once. CDR3 sequence: CASSQELGHGYTF. CDR3 sequence (DNA): TGTGCCAGCAGCCAAGAATTGGGCCATGGCTACACCTTC. The chain uses TRBV14 and TRBJ1-2, with D unclear. The V gene lost 0 bases and the J gene lost 6 bases, with 8 bases spanning the gap. CDR1 and CDR2 (germline): SGHDN, FVKESK. This CDR3 is built from 13 residues.

This chain connects TRBV12-5 to TRBJ2-1, with 7 bases fitting TRBD1. This CDR3 comprises 14 residues. The germline gives CDR1 LGHNT, CDR2 FRNRAP. The ends lost 1 base at V and 3 bases at J; junction bases unmatched: 0. The CDR3 nucleotides are TGTGCTAGTGGTTTGGGACAGGGCTACAATGAGCAGTTCTTC. It specifies CASGLGQGYNEQFF.

The rearrangement uses TRBV11-3 and TRBJ2-2; D possibly uses TRBD1 or TRBD2 (6 bases each). The CDR3 runs to 15 residues. V dropped 6 bases and J dropped 5 bases, with 16 bases sitting between them. CDR1 SGHNT and CDR2 YENEEA come from the germline V gene. CDR3 protein: CASRGGQSGTGELFF. The DNA for the CDR3 is TGTGCCAGCAGAGGGGGGCAATCCGGAACCGGGGAGCTGTTTTTT.

The rearrangement uses TRBV21-1 and TRBJ1-1. TRBV21-1 is tagged as a pseudogene. This CDR3 comprises 15 residues. The chain's CDR3 is CASSQGGSVATEAFF. CDR3 nucleotide sequence: TGTGCCAGCAGTCAAGGAGGGTCTGTAGCCACTGAAGCTTTCTTT.

The chain couples TRBV30 to TRBJ2-7; the D is unclear. Looked up from germline, CDR1 is GTSNPN and CDR2 is SVGIG (reference sequence). The CDR3 covers 13 residues. V lost 2 bases, J lost 0 bases, and 8 bases lay in between. CDR3 bases: TGTGCCTGGAGTCGACGGAACTCCTACGAGCAGTACTTC. Translating gives CAWSRRNSYEQYF.

The V gene is TRBV30, the J gene TRBJ1-6; D perhaps matches TRBD1 (6 bases). The V gene's germline CDR1 is GTSNPN and CDR2 SVGIG (reference sequence). The CDR3 sequence is 19 residues long. V lost 0 bases to trimming and J lost 0 bases, with 18 bases between them. CDR3 coding DNA: TGTGCCTGGAGTGTACAGGGCCCGGTGGCTAGCTCCTATAATTCACCCCTCCACTTT. Its translation is CAWSVQGPVASSYNSPLHF.

This chain joins TRBV6-5 and TRBJ1-1; 10 bases fit TRBD1. Trimming removed 6 bases from V and 4 bases from J; junction bases left unmatched: 5. Germline lookup yields CDR1 MNHEY and CDR2 SVGAGI. The CDR3 extends over 14 amino acids. CDR3 loop: CASSWDRGSTEAFF. In DNA, the CDR3 is TGTGCCAGCAGCTGGGACAGGGGATCCACTGAAGCTTTCTTT.

J is TRBJ1-1 and V is TRBV7-9; D remains ambiguous. V dropped 0 bases and J dropped 1 base, with 6 bases sitting between them. The CDR3 contains 14 residues. Germline lookup yields CDR1 SEHNR and CDR2 FQNEAQ (reference sequence). The CDR3 spells CASSLAWGNTEAFF. The CDR3 region has the DNA TGTGCCAGCAGCTTAGCGTGGGGGAACACTGAAGCTTTCTTT.

The chain links TRBV13 to TRBJ2-1; TRBD2 aligns across 8 bases. V shed 3 bases and J 3 bases; nucleotides not matched to a gene: 4. CDR3 length equals 15 residues. Germline CDR1 reads PRHDT; CDR2 reads FYEKMQ (reference sequence). The CDR3 bases are TGTGCCAGCAGCTTGGGCGGGAGGTACTACAATGAGCAGTTCTTC. Translating gives CASSLGGRYYNEQFF.

CDR3 loop: CASSRDSANTGELFF. The CDR3 DNA reads as TGTGCCAGCAGCCGGGACAGTGCGAACACCGGGGAGCTGTTTTTT. This rearrangement joins TRBV7-3 to TRBJ2-2; 7 bases map to TRBD1. V lost 5 bases, J lost 0 bases, and 3 bases stayed unmatched. Germline-derived CDR1 and CDR2 are SGHTA and FQGTGA. The CDR3 has 15 amino acids.

The J gene is TRBJ1-2, the V gene TRBV19, with TRBD1 matching 7 bases. There are 13 residues in the CDR3. CDR1 and CDR2 from the germline V gene are LNHDA and SQIVND (reference sequence). The V segment lost 5 bases and the J segment 2 bases; nucleotides outside the gene matches: 2. The CDR3 sequence is CASSPQGNYGYTF. CDR3 coding DNA: TGTGCCAGTAGTCCACAGGGGAACTATGGCTACACCTTC.

The chain employs TRBV28 and TRBJ2-3, with 11 bases aligning to TRBD2. CDR1 and CDR2 from the germline V gene are MDHEN and SYDVKM. This CDR3 is built from 17 residues. V gave up 3 bases and J gave up 7 bases; unmatched junction bases: 12. The DNA of the CDR3 is TGTGCCAGCAGTTTTTTGACTAGCGGGACCATATCCTATACGCAGTATTTT. Protein product: CASSFLTSGTISYTQYF.

V gene TRBV6-5 combines with J gene TRBJ2-5; D unclear. The CDR3 has 15 residues. The germline gives CDR1 MNHEY, CDR2 SVGAGI. V lost 0 bases and J lost 2, with 10 bases in between. CDR3 sequence reads: CASSYSRLGQETQYF. The CDR3 DNA is TGTGCCAGCAGTTACTCGAGATTGGGTCAAGAGACCCAGTACTTC.

This sequence joins TRBV5-4 and TRBJ2-3; 9 bases align to TRBD2. V trimming: 4 bases; J trimming: 6 bases; junction bases outside the gene matches: 18. The length of the CDR3 is 18 residues. CDR1 SGHNT and CDR2 YYREEE come from the germline V gene (reference sequence). The CDR3 coding sequence is TGTGCCAGCAGCCGGGTCTTTGGTGCGGGAGGGCCTAGGGATACGCAGTATTTT. Translated: CASSRVFGAGGPRDTQYF.

V gene TRBV2 combines with J gene TRBJ1-5; TRBD1 matches 9 bases. The V gene end was trimmed by 6 bases and the J gene end by 5 bases; junction bases not matched to a gene: 5. The CDR3 loop spans 14 amino acids. Germline CDR1 reads SNHLY; CDR2 reads FYNNEI. The CDR3 spells CASRWDRVDQPQHF. CDR3 DNA sequence: TGTGCCAGCAGGTGGGACAGGGTGGATCAGCCCCAGCATTTT.